The present T cell receptor beta chain was sequenced within a study of identical twins. Study results and limitations: Cross-sectional statistical analysis, not tracking of the same donors, underpinned the conclusions.

For this clonotype: Antigen: not known.

Everyone who gave samples was a healthy Caucasian. The V and J ends lost 3 bases and 9 bases respectively, with 12 bases between them. CDR3 size: 13 residues. TCRdb reprocessed the 5' RACE reads via MiXCR and lists one record per CDR3 protein. Among about 280,000 distinct CDR3 sequences listed, 6.5% to 9.5% were seen once. This sample also appeared in a second study, on yellow fever vaccine responses in identical twins.

Sequenced material: memory (CD45RO+) T cells sorted from blood. The chain combines TRBV12-3 or TRBV12-4 with TRBJ2-1; D is ambiguous. The sequence was collected from a woman aged 18-35 years in good health. The CDR3 nucleotides read TGTGCCAGCAGTTTTTGGGTTAACATTGAGCAGTTCTTC. It is translated as CASSFWVNIEQFF.